This paragraph covers one TCR beta chain sequence. Antigen specificity is unknown. The sample is drawn from a study of shared clonotypes between healthy human individuals. In the study overall: The plates for each donor numbered three CD4 naive, three CD4 memory, two CD8 naive and one CD8 memory.

Terminally differentiated effector memory CD45RA+ cells were excluded from the naive CD8 cells, which were CD45RO-negative and positively selected for CCR7. Notes on the study in general: A generally larger estimated richness was seen in naive subsets than in memory subsets.

V shed 7 bases and J shed 4 bases, with 7 bases lying between them. The CDR3 has 10 amino acids. The V gene's germline CDR1 is GTSNPN and CDR2 SVGIG (reference sequence). Assay: immunoSEQ multiplex PCR; the TCRdb copy retains only in-frame clones and omits some. The sample yields about 1,900,000 clones, around 96% seen once. The receptor's source is a man between 18 and 35 years old in good health. The specimen sequenced was naive CD8+ T cells sorted from blood. The rearrangement uses TRBV30 and TRBJ1-2; possibly TRBD1 for D (5 bases). This chain's CDR3 is CASDSYGYTF. The DNA for the CDR3 is TGTGCCTCAGACAGCTATGGCTACACCTTC.